This T cell receptor (beta chain) came from a study of shared T cell receptors in the human thymus. From germline, CDR1 is SGHAT and CDR2 FQNNGV. There are 17 residues in the CDR3. V was trimmed by 5 bases and J by 2 bases, leaving 20 bases between them. Only in-frame clones appear in the TCRdb table, and some are missing; sequencing was by immunoSEQ multiplex PCR. The sample shows hundreds of thousands of clones, around 87% of them seen only once. The sample holds one count of this clone. The sample was also reused in another study, on human thymus T cells. From that second work: Obtained as resections during corrective heart surgery, the thymus tissue was then studied. Thymic and blood repertoires showed apparently biased V and J gene usage. Related reports documented highly overlapping thymic repertoires among unrelated individuals.

The V gene is TRBV11-2, the J gene TRBJ2-3; D is perhaps TRBD2 (7 bases). The TCR originated in a boy in the first two years of life with a congenital heart defect. What was sequenced was thymocytes. CDR3 nucleotide sequence: TGTGCCAGCAGCCCGAGGGGGTCTAGCGGAATCACAGATACGCAGTATTTT. Translation: CASSPRGSSGITDTQYF.